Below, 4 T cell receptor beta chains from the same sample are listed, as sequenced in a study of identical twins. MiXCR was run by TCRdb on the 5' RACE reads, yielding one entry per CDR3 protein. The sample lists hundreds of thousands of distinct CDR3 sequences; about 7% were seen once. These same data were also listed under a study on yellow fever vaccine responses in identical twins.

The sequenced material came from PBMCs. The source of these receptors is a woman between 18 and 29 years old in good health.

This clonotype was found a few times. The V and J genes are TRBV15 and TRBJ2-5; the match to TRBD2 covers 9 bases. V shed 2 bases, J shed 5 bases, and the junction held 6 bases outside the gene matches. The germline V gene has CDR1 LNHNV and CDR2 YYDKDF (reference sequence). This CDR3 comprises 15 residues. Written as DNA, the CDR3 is TGTGCCACCAGCAGACCGGGACTAGCCGGGGAGACCCAGTACTTC. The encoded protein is CATSRPGLAGETQYF.

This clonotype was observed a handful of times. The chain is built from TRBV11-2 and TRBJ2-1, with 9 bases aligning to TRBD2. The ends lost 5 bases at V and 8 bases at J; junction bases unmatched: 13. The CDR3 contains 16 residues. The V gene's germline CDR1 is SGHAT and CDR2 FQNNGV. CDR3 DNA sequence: TGTGCCAGCAGCCTATGGGGACTAGCTTCTCTCGATGAGCAGTTCTTC. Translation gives CASSLWGLASLDEQFF.

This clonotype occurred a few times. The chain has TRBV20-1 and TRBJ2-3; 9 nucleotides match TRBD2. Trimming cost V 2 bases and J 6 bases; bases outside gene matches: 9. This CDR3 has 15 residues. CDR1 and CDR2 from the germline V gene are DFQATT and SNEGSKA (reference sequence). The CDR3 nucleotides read TGCAGTGCTAGAAGAAGGCGGGGGGGCCTGGATACGCAGTATTTT. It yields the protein CSARRRRGGLDTQYF.

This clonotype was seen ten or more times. The CDR3 protein is CASSRRGAGNEQFF. Written as DNA, the CDR3 is TGTGCCAGCAGCCGGCGGGGGGCAGGGAATGAGCAGTTCTTC. The chain carries TRBV3-1 and TRBJ2-1, with 8 positions matching TRBD2. Per the germline V gene, CDR1 is LGHDT and CDR2 is YNNKEL (reference sequence). Germline trimming cut 4 bases from V and 7 bases from J; bases unmatched to any gene: 6. CDR3 length: 14 residues.